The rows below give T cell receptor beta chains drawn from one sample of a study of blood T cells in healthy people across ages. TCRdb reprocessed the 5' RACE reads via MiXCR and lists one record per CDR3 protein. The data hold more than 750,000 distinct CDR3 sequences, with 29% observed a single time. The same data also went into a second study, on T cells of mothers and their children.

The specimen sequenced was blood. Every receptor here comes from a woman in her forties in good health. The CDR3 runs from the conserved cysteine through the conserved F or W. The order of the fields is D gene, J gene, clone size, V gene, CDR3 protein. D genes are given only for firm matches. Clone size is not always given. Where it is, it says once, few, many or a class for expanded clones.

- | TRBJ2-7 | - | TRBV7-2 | CASSPPPSEEQYF
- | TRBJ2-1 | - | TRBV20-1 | CSARDVRDLYDEQFF
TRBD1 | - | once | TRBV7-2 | CASSQRGQGAWETQYF
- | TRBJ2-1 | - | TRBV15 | CATSRPTGWGSQSSYNEQFF
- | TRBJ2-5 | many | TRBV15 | CATSYQPQRFCETQYF
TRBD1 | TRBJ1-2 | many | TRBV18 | CASSYGTANYGYTF
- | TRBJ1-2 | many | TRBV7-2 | CASSLATTQGPYGYTF
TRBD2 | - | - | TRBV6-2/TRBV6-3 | CASRQTSGGVYNEQYF
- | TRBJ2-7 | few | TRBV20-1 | CSARDFRDTSSYEQYF
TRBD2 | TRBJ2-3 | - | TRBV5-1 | CASSWDYLTDTQYF
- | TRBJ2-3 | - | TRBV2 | CASSDGRGLRTDTQYF
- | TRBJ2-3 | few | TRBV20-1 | CSARLVTDTQYF
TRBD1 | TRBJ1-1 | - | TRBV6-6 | CASTRTTGVDTEAFF
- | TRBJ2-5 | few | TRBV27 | CASSRSRQETQYF
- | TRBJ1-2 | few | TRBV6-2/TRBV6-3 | CASSTGTVVGYTF
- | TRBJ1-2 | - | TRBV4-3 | CASSQGAGRGYTF
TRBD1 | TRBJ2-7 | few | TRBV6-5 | CASSPTTGSGDEQYF
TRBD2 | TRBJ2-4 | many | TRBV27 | CASSLSGVAKNIQYF
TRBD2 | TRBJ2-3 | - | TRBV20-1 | CSATGRLAGSTDTQYF
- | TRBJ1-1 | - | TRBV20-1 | CSDRSGNTEAFF
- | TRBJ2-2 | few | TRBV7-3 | CASSAGRGNTGELFF
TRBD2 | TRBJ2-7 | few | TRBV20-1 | CSARRASGGADYEQYF
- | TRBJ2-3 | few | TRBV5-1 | CASSARDVTDTQYF
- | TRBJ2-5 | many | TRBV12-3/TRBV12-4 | CASSSIQGIQETQYF
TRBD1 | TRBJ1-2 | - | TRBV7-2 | CASSSQPTGDGYTF
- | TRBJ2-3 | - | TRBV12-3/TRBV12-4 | CASTSGESADTQYF
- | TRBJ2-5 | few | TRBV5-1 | CAGSLNAETQYF
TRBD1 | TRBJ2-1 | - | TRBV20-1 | CSAHNRDRGLNEQFF
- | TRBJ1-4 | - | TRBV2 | CASSGVGEKLFF
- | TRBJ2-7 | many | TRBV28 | CATVGTFNEQYF
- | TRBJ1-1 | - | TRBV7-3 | CASSPVGGRNTEAFF
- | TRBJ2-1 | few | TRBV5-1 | CASSSTQNSYNEQFF
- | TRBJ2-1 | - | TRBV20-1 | CSARKGASYNEQFF
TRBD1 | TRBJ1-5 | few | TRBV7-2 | CASSAFIGQGGDQPQHF
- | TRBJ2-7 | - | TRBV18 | CASSLQGNYEQYF
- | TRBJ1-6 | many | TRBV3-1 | CASSPRRGNSPLHF
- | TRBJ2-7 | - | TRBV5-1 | CVSSLPGPASSYEQYF
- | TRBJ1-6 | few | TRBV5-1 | CASSLRPVDDSPLHF
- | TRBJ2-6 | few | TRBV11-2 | CASSLPRTAGANVLTF
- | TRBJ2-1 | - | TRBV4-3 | CASSPLGVRYNEQFF
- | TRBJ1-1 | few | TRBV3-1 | CASTQGGAEAFF
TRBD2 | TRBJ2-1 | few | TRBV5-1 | CASRGGGAYNEQFF
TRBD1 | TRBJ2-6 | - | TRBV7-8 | CASSLQGTGLSGANVLTF
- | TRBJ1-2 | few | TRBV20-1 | CSARDPLSGRGLGYTF
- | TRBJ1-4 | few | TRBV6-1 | CASRLTGTIQGTNEKLFF
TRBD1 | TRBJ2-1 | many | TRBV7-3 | CASSLVGTGEDNEQFF
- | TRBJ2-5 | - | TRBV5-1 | CASSLESRAWETQYF
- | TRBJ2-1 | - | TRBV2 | CASSEVGGFGNEQFF